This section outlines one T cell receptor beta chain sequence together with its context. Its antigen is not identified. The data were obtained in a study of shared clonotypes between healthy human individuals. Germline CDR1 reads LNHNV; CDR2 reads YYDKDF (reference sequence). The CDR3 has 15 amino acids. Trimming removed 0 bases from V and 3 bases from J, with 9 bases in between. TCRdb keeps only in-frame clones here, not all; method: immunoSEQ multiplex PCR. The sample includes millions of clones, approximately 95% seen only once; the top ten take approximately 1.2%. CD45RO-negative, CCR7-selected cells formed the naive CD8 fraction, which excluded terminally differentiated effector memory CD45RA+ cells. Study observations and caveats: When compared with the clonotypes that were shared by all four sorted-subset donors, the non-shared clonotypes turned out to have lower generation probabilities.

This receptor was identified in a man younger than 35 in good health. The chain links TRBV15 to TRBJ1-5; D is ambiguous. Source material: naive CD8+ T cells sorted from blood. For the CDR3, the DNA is TGTGCCACCAGCAGAGATTTAGGGCACAATCAGCCCCAGCATTTT. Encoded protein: CATSRDLGHNQPQHF.